Following are 14 T cell receptor beta chains from one sample sequenced in a study of shared clonotypes between healthy human individuals. Selected positively for CCR7 and CD45RO-negative, naive CD8 cells excluded terminally differentiated effector memory CD45RA+ cells. TCRdb's table, derived via immunoSEQ multiplex PCR, lists solely in-frame clones and lacks some. The sample includes roughly 2.1 million clones, around 93% of them seen just once. Sequenced input: naive CD8+ T cells from PBMCs. These receptors were collected from a man aged 18 to 35 in good health. Some clones in this sample may be carry-over from other donors' samples.

This chain uses TRBV27 with TRBJ2-5; a weak D match, TRBD1 (6 bases). The V gene lost 8 bases and the J gene lost 14 bases, with 21 bases spanning the gap. This CDR3 comprises 12 residues. Germline lookup yields CDR1 MNHEY and CDR2 SMNVEV (reference sequence). DNA of the CDR3: TGTGCCAGCCTTGCGATACAGGGAAACCTCTACTTC. Protein: CASLAIQGNLYF.

The V and J genes are TRBV9 and TRBJ2-1; 9 bases are a match to TRBD2. The CDR3 totals 15 residues. V shed 3 bases and J 5 bases; nucleotides not matched to a gene: 6. Germline V gene lookup returns CDR1 SGDLS and CDR2 YYNGEE. The DNA of the CDR3 is TGTGCCAGCAGCGCGGGGAGACTAGCGGACAATGAGCAGTTCTTC. The encoded protein is CASSAGRLADNEQFF. The whole variable domain, filled in from reference TRBV9 and TRBJ2-1, reads DSGVTQTPKHLITATGQRVTLRCSPRSGDLSVYWYQQSLDQGLQFLIQYYNGEERAKGNILERFSAQQFPDLHSELNLSSLELGDSALYFCASSAGRLADNEQFFGPGTRLTVL.

This clone was counted a single time. V gene TRBV11-2 combines with J gene TRBJ2-7, with D maybe TRBD2 (6 bases). CDR3 length: 16 residues. Germline CDR1 and CDR2: SGHAT and FQNNGV. Between the trimmed V and J ends, which lost 1 base and 6 bases, there was a span of 19 bases. CDR3 nucleotide sequence: TGTGCCAGCAGCTTAGCCCAGACCCGGCAGGAGGGCGAGCAGTACTTC. Amino acid sequence: CASSLAQTRQEGEQYF.

The rearrangement joins TRBV28 to TRBJ1-2, with D possibly matching TRBD1 (5 bases). This CDR3 contains 15 residues. V lost 4 bases and J lost 1, with 13 bases in between. CDR1 is MDHEN and CDR2 is SYDVKM in the germline V gene. The CDR3 DNA reads as TGTGCCAGCAGTTCCAGGGCAGAGAATAACTATGGCTACACCTTC. Protein: CASSSRAENNYGYTF.

The rearrangement links TRBV27 to TRBJ1-1; a weak D match, TRBD1 (5 bases). Germline values: CDR1 MNHEY, CDR2 SMNVEV (reference sequence). There are 17 residues in the CDR3. Trimming removed 7 bases at V and 5 bases at J, with 26 bases between. The CDR3 nucleotides are TGTGCCAGCACCGCCGCCGGGACCGTATTCCCCCAGACTGAAGCTTTCTTT. Amino acids: CASTAAGTVFPQTEAFF.

The V call is TRBV28, the J call TRBJ2-3; 8 positions match TRBD1. The germline V gene has CDR1 MDHEN and CDR2 SYDVKM. V gave up 6 bases and J gave up 6 bases; unmatched junction bases: 5. There are 13 residues in the CDR3. The CDR3 nucleotides read TGTGCCAGCAGCCAGGGGGCGTATGATACGCAGTATTTT. It is translated as CASSQGAYDTQYF.

The chain links TRBV28 to TRBJ2-2, with D uncertain. V was pared by 4 bases and J by 3 bases, with 12 bases between. The CDR3 spans 15 residues. Germline CDR1 reads MDHEN; CDR2 reads SYDVKM. The chain's CDR3 is CASSSRRAYTGELFF. The CDR3 DNA sequence: TGTGCCAGCAGTTCTCGACGGGCCTACACCGGGGAGCTGTTTTTT.

Of note for this clone: The same CDR3 is also encoded by other DNA sequences in this sample. The chain employs TRBV9 and TRBJ2-3; possible D gene TRBD2, 6 bases. V was cut by 0 bases and J by 4 bases, with 9 bases left in between. Looked up from germline, CDR1 is SGDLS and CDR2 is YYNGEE. This CDR3 is built from 14 residues. The CDR3 DNA is TGTGCCAGCAGCGTAGCCGGGAGCGCAGATACGCAGTATTTT. It yields the protein CASSVAGSADTQYF.

The chain has TRBV28 and TRBJ2-5, with D possibly called TRBD1 or TRBD2 (5 bases each). Germline CDR1 is MDHEN and CDR2 is SYDVKM. The CDR3 has 14 amino acids. Deletions cut 5 bases from V and 5 bases from J, with 15 bases between. For the CDR3, the DNA is TGTGCCAGCAGTCAGCGGTGGGGCGGCGAGACCCAGTACTTC. As protein: CASSQRWGGETQYF.

This chain joins TRBV27 and TRBJ1-1; D remains unclear. This CDR3 is built from 11 residues. Germline CDR1 MNHEY, CDR2 SMNVEV (reference sequence). V was pared by 6 bases and J by 7 bases, with 9 bases between. The CDR3, as DNA: TGTGCCAGCAGGTCGGGCTTTGAAGCTTTCTTT. It yields the protein CASRSGFEAFF.

A single count supports this clone. A junction boundary mismatches the germline segment, possibly from a read error. The J gene is TRBJ2-7, the V gene TRBV30; D not certain. The V gene's germline CDR1 is GTSNPN and CDR2 SVGIG (reference sequence). The CDR3 totals 11 residues. The CDR3 protein is CAWSAGMEHYF. The CDR3 nucleotides are TGTGCCTGGAGTGCTGGGATGGAGCACTACTTC.

The chain joins TRBV9 to TRBJ1-5; D remains ambiguous. The V end was cut by 0 bases, the J end by 2 bases, with 9 bases between. CDR1 and CDR2 (germline): SGDLS, YYNGEE. The CDR3 extends over 15 amino acids. CDR3 in amino acids: CASSVGFGRNQPQHF. The CDR3 DNA follows: TGTGCCAGCAGCGTAGGGTTTGGGCGCAATCAGCCCCAGCATTTT. Combining the CDR3 with reference TRBV9 and TRBJ1-5 gives the whole variable domain DSGVTQTPKHLITATGQRVTLRCSPRSGDLSVYWYQQSLDQGLQFLIQYYNGEERAKGNILERFSAQQFPDLHSELNLSSLELGDSALYFCASSVGFGRNQPQHFGDGTRLSIL.

Worth noting for this clone: Other nucleotide sequences from this sample produce the same CDR3. The V call is TRBV5-1, the J call TRBJ2-7, with 8 bases lining up with TRBD1. With 0 bases clipped from V and 3 bases from J, the junction kept 2 bases outside the gene matches. CDR1 SGHRS and CDR2 YFSETQ come from the germline V gene. CDR3 length: 14 residues. CDR3 DNA: TGCGCCAGCAGCTTGGAAGGACAGGGCTACGAGCAGTACTTC. It translates to CASSLEGQGYEQYF.

V is TRBV7-9 and J is TRBJ2-2, with 8 bases fitting TRBD1. Trimming cost V 5 bases and J 0 bases; bases outside gene matches: 5. CDR3 size: 16 residues. In germline, CDR1 is SEHNR, CDR2 FQNEAQ (reference sequence). CDR3 region: CASSPWTGTNTGELFF. The CDR3 region has the DNA TGTGCCAGCAGCCCCTGGACAGGGACGAACACCGGGGAGCTGTTTTTT.